These T cell receptor beta chains were read from a single sample in a study of cytomegalovirus exposure and HLA in healthy donors. Clones were read by immunoSEQ multiplex PCR, and TCRdb kept only the in-frame ones, dropping some. This table holds roughly 130,000 clones, less than 85% found once. Sequences were obtained from PBMCs. These receptors were collected from a man younger than 35 in good health and CMV-seropositive. The CDR3 runs from the conserved cysteine through the conserved F or W. Fields, in order: V gene, clone size, D gene, J gene, CDR3 DNA, CDR3 protein. A D gene is named only where the DNA matches it firmly. Expanded clones get a size class; other rows say once, few or many, or leave the size out.

TRBV4-2,.,.,TRBJ1-1,TGTGCCAGCAGCCAGGGGGCATACACTGAAGCTTTCTTT,CASSQGAYTEAFF
TRBV5-8,.,TRBD1,TRBJ2-1,TGTGCCAGCAGCTTGGCAGGGGGAACCTACAATGAGCAGTTCTTC,CASSLAGGTYNEQFF
TRBV2,.,.,TRBJ1-5,TGTGCCAGCAGTGACAATAATCAGCCCCAGCATTTT,CASSDNNQPQHF
TRBV27,.,TRBD1,TRBJ1-5,TGTGCCAGCAGTTTGACAGGGGGCCTGCCCCAGCATTTT,CASSLTGGLPQHF
TRBV18,once,.,TRBJ1-4,TGTGCCAGCTCAGGTGGCGCCGGGACTAATAATGAAAAACTGTTTTTT,CASSGGAGTNNEKLFF
TRBV15,.,.,TRBJ2-4,TGTGCCACCAGCAGAGGGGCTGGGGGGAGGAACATTCGGTACTTC,CATSRGAGGRNIRYF
TRBV4-1,.,.,TRBJ2-5,TGCGCCAGCAGCCAAGATCCGGAAGAGACCCAGTACTTC,CASSQDPEETQYF
TRBV7-9,.,.,TRBJ2-1,TGTGCCAGCAGCTTAAGGGCAGGGACCTACAATGAGCAGTTCTTC,CASSLRAGTYNEQFF
TRBV18,once,.,TRBJ1-6,TGTGCCAGCTCGCCAAGCGCGGCAGGGGCGGAATCACCCCTCCACTTT,CASSPSAAGAESPLHF
TRBV5-6,.,.,TRBJ2-3,TGTGCCAGCAGCTTAAGCGGCCGAGCTAGCACAGATACGCAGTATTTT,CASSLSGRASTDTQYF
TRBV9,.,.,TRBJ1-5,TGTGCCAGCAGCGTGACGGGTAATAGCAATCAGCCCCAGCATTTT,CASSVTGNSNQPQHF
TRBV27,.,TRBD1,TRBJ1-2,TGTGCCAGCAGTAGTCCCCACAGGGGGCAAGGCTACACCTTC,CASSSPHRGQGYTF
TRBV5-6,.,.,TRBJ1-2,TGTGCCAGCAGACGGGACTATGGCTACACCTTC,CASRRDYGYTF
TRBV19,.,.,TRBJ1-5,TGTGCCAGTAACACAGGGTGGATCAATCAGCCCCAGCATTTT,CASNTGWINQPQHF
TRBV7-2,.,TRBD1,TRBJ1-2,TGTGCCAGCAGCTCCAGGGGGCATGGCTATGGCTACACCTTC,CASSSRGHGYGYTF
TRBV9,.,.,TRBJ2-2,TGTGCCAGCAGCGCACAGGCGAACACCGGGGAGCTGTTTTTT,CASSAQANTGELFF
TRBV2,few,TRBD1,TRBJ2-5,TGTGCCAGCAGCCGGGACAGGGACATCGGGGACTTC,CASSRDRDIGDF
TRBV13,.,TRBD1,TRBJ1-1,TGTGCCAGCAGCCCTGGACAGGGGTTTCGAACTGAAGCTTTCTTT,CASSPGQGFRTEAFF
TRBV28,.,TRBD1,TRBJ2-2,TGTGCCAGCAGTCCTCTAAGGACAGGGAACACCGGGGAGCTGTTTTTT,CASSPLRTGNTGELFF
TRBV6-5,.,.,TRBJ2-7,TGTGCCAGCAGACCCGACAGACAAAGCTCCTACGAGCAGTACTTC,CASRPDRQSSYEQYF
TRBV9,medium-sized,.,TRBJ1-1,TGTGCCAGCAGCGGGACACCTAACACTGAAGCTTTCTTT,CASSGTPNTEAFF
TRBV25-1,.,.,TRBJ1-6,TGTGCCAGCAGTGACTTCCGCGGGGGCCTTAATTCACCCCTCCACTTT,CASSDFRGGLNSPLHF
TRBV5-4,.,TRBD1,TRBJ2-2,TGTGCCAGCAGCTCCCGGGACAGGTCTCCCGTGAACACCGGGGAGCTGTTTTTT,CASSSRDRSPVNTGELFF